This paragraph reports one TCR beta chain. The target antigen is unknown. This specimen belongs to a study of response to subunit inactivated influenza vaccine. The study, taken as a whole, reports: That few new T cells are recruited by each seasonal influenza vaccination was the authors' suggestion.

TCRdb reprocessed the RT-PCR reads via MiXCR and lists one record per CDR3 protein. Of approximately 730,000 distinct CDR3 sequences in the sample, over 11% were seen once. The sequenced sample was PBMCs from blood, obtained less than 15 days before vaccination. This sequence originates from a man aged 45-65 years who received an inactivated influenza vaccine.

The CDR3 loop is CAAWDRANEQYF. The DNA for the CDR3 is TGCGCGGCCTGGGACAGGGCGAACGAGCAGTACTTC. The chain couples TRBV29-1 to TRBJ2-7, with 9 bases identical to TRBD1. This CDR3 contains 12 residues. Germline V gene lookup returns CDR1 SQVTM and CDR2 ANQGSEA.